This T cell receptor beta chain was sequenced for a study of beta chain features in type 1 diabetes. Study summary: Healthy donors resembled patients in age, gender and cell yields. Study-level points and caveats: Equally in patients and controls, shorter templates might have been favored by PCR.

All of the isolated RNA was reverse transcribed, so expressed TCRB transcripts were sequenced. Repertoires were generated with immunoSEQ multiplex PCR, while TCRdb's copy carries only in-frame clones and drops some. The sample records more than 60,000 clones, roughly three fifths being singletons. There was one heparinised blood draw per donor, averaging around 100 mL. Notes on this clone: What it recognizes is unknown.

The CDR3 runs to 14 residues. CDR1 SEHNR and CDR2 FQNEAQ come from the germline V gene (reference sequence). V was pared by 7 bases and J by 2 bases, with 15 bases between. Sequencing was done on a sample of Tregs from blood. The clonotype originates from a woman aged 18-29 years in good health. This sequence joins TRBV7-9 and TRBJ2-7; D gene uncertain. The CDR3 protein is CASTLGSTTYEQYF. The DNA of the CDR3 is TGTGCCAGCACCTTGGGTTCCACTACCTACGAGCAGTACTTC. Drawing the rest from reference TRBV7-9 and TRBJ2-7, the complete variable domain is DTGVSQNPRHKITKRGQNVTFRCDPISEHNRLYWYRQTLGQGPEFLTYFQNEAQLEKSRLLSDRFSAERPKGSFSTLEIQRTEQGDSAMYLCASTLGSTTYEQYFGPGTRLTVT.